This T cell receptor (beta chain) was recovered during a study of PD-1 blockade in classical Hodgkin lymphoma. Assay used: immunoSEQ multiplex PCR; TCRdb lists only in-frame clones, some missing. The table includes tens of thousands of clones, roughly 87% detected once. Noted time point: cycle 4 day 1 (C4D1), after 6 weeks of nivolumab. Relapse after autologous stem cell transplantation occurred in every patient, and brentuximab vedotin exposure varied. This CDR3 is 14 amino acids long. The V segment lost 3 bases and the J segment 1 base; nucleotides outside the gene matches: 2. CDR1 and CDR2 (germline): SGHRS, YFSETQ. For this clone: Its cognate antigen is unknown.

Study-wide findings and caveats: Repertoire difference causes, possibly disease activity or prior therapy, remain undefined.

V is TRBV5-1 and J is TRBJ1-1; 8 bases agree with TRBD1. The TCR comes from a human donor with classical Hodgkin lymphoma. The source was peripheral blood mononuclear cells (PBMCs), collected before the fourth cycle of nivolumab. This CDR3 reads CASSSQGANTEAFF. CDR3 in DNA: TGCGCCAGCAGCTCTCAGGGGGCGAACACTGAAGCTTTCTTT.